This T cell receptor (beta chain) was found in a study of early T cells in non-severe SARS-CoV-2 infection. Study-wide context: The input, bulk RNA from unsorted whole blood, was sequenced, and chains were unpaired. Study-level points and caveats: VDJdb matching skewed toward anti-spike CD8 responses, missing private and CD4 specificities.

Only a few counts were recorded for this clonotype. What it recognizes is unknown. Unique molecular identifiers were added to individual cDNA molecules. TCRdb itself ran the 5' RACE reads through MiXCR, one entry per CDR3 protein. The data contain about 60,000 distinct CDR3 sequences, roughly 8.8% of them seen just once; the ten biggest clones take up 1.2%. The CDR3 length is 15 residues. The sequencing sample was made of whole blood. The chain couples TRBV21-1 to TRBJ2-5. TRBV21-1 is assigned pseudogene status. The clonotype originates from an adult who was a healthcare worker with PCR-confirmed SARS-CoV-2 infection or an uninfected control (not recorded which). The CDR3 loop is CASSKPLRYQETQYF. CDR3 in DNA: TGTGCCAGCAGCAAACCGCTCCGTTACCAAGAGACCCAGTACTTC.